This T cell receptor (beta chain) was profiled in a study of blood T cell repertoires in COVID-19. Overall study: Sources were T cells, B-cell-depleted T cells, or PBMCs; the material itself was cDNA or gDNA.

Between the trimmed V and J ends, which lost 5 bases and 8 bases, there was a span of 19 bases. Germline V gene sequence: CDR1 MNHEY, CDR2 SVGAGI. The CDR3 extends over 15 amino acids. TCRdb's copy holds only in-frame clones and misses some; the assay was immunoSEQ multiplex PCR. The sample lists approximately 210,000 clones, around 84% occurring once. Sequenced material: peripheral blood. The TCR originated in a woman aged 80 or over with COVID-19, enrolled during active disease. This sequence joins TRBV6-5 and TRBJ2-1; D might be TRBD1 (9 bases). In nucleotides, the CDR3 is TGTGCCAGCAGTCCCGGGACAGGGCGGGAGGATGAGCAGTTCTTC. Translated: CASSPGTGREDEQFF.